This TCR beta chain was recorded in a study of response to subunit inactivated influenza vaccine. Study-level points and caveats: Authors suggested each seasonal flu vaccination may recruit only limited numbers of new T cells.

With regard to this clonotype: Its specificity is unknown.

Germline values: CDR1 KGHSH, CDR2 LQKENI. There are 13 residues in the CDR3. V was shortened by 2 bases and J by 4 bases, with 9 bases between the two germline ends. TCRdb re-called the RT-PCR reads with MiXCR, one entry per CDR3 protein. This repertoire shows 450,000 to 550,000 distinct CDR3 sequences, 25% found once; its top ten account for around 1.8%. V is TRBV18 and J is TRBJ2-7; D call uncertain. This receptor was obtained from a man aged 50 or older who received an inactivated influenza vaccine. The starting material was CD4+ T cells sorted from PBMCs, obtained approximately 5 days after vaccination. CDR3 sequence: CASSPGIEYEQYF. CDR3 in DNA: TGTGCCAGCTCACCAGGCATCGAGTACGAGCAGTACTTC.